The entry below describes one TCR beta chain. Other DNA sequences in the sample encode the same CDR3. Germline V CDR1 and CDR2: DFQATT, SNEGSKA (reference sequence). The CDR3 has 11 residues. The V gene lost 6 bases and the J gene lost 2 bases, with 7 bases spanning the gap. Sequencing used immunoSEQ multiplex PCR; TCRdb keeps in-frame clones, though not all of them. Among 85,000 or so clones listed, approximately 86% were seen once. This record comes from a study of OX40 agonist ivuxolimab in advanced cancers. Overall study context: Dose-escalation patients suffered from hepatocellular carcinoma, melanoma, renal cell or head and neck cancer.

Baseline, cycle 4 day 1, and cycle 7 day 1 were the blood sampling points. The J gene is TRBJ1-2, the V gene TRBV20-1; D gene unclear. This clonotype was obtained from an adult with an advanced solid tumor such as melanoma, head and neck, liver or kidney cancer. This sample comprised CD4+ or CD8+ T cells sorted from blood, obtained in a trial of the OX40 agonist ivuxolimab. As DNA, the CDR3 is TGCAGTGCCACACCCAACTATGGCTACACCTTC. It translates to CSATPNYGYTF.